These 9 T cell receptor beta chains share one sample of origin, sequenced in a study of blood T cell repertoires in COVID-19. Libraries were prepared by immunoSEQ multiplex PCR; TCRdb keeps only in-frame clonotypes and omits some of them. Of 85,000 to 120,000 clones listed, roughly 81% are singletons. The sequencing input was peripheral blood. These TCRs come from a man aged 35 to 55 with active or convalescent COVID-19.

This chain joins TRBV10-1 and TRBJ1-2; D gene ambiguous. Per germline, CDR1 WNHNN and CDR2 SYGVQD (reference sequence). The CDR3 consists of 13 residues. Trimming took 0 bases from V and 7 from J, leaving 9 bases between them. This CDR3 is CASSESKGLGYTF. The CDR3 DNA sequence: TGCGCCAGCAGTGAGTCGAAAGGACTTGGCTACACCTTC.

Only a few counts were recorded for this clone. The CDR3 sequence: CASSYSPGSPLHF. As DNA, the CDR3 is TGTGCCAGCAGTTACTCCCCCGGTTCACCCCTCCACTTT. The V gene is TRBV6-6, the J gene TRBJ1-6; D unclear. This CDR3 is 13 amino acids long. Between the trimmed V and J ends, which lost 0 bases and 9 bases, there was a span of 6 bases. The germline V gene has CDR1 MNHNY and CDR2 SVGAGI (reference sequence).

This clone has just one count. V and J are TRBV6-5 and TRBJ1-1, with D possibly TRBD1 on 6 matching bases. The germline V gene has CDR1 MNHEY and CDR2 SVGAGI. This CDR3 is 13 amino acids long. The ends were cut back, 10 bases at V and 0 bases at J, with 12 bases in the middle. The CDR3 reads CAILGQMNTEAFF. DNA for the CDR3: TGTGCCATCTTAGGACAGATGAACACTGAAGCTTTCTTT.

The chain has TRBV6-5 and TRBJ1-4; D ambiguous. From germline, CDR1 is MNHEY and CDR2 SVGAGI. The CDR3 contains 15 residues. The V and J ends lost 4 bases and 4 bases respectively, with 13 bases between them. The DNA for the CDR3 is TGTGCCAGCAGTTTACGGGGAACCCTTAATGAAAAACTGTTTTTT. Its protein is CASSLRGTLNEKLFF.

This chain links TRBV21-1 with TRBJ1-2. TRBV21-1 is described as a pseudogene. The CDR3 contains 17 residues. The CDR3 region has the DNA TGTGCCAGCAGCAAACAAAATTTTTCCCACAATTTGCGGGGCTACACCTTC. As protein: CASSKQNFSHNLRGYTF.

The chain recombines TRBV3-1 (or the pseudogene TRBV3-2) with TRBJ2-3; D gene ambiguous. This CDR3 is built from 15 residues. CDR1 is LGHDT and CDR2 is YNNKEL in the germline V gene (reference sequence). V gave up 4 bases and J gave up 1 base, with 12 bases separating them. This CDR3 reads CASSPATSRTDTQYF. In DNA, the CDR3 is TGTGCCAGCAGCCCAGCGACTTCTCGCACAGATACGCAGTATTTT.

The chain links TRBV30 to TRBJ2-5; perhaps TRBD1 as D (6 bases). CDR3 length: 16 amino acids. V dropped 2 bases and J dropped 5 bases, with 21 bases sitting between them. CDR1 and CDR2 (germline): GTSNPN, SVGIG (reference sequence). The CDR3 DNA reads TGTGCCTGGAGTCCCCCGGGCAGGGGTAGGGGGGAGACCCAGTACTTC. Its protein product is CAWSPPGRGRGETQYF.

The chain uses TRBV18 and TRBJ2-2; perhaps TRBD1 as D (5 bases). The V gene lost 2 bases and the J gene lost 0 bases, with 7 bases spanning the gap. The CDR3 sequence is 15 residues long. Germline CDR1 reads KGHSH; CDR2 reads LQKENI. In DNA, the CDR3 is TGTGCCAGCTCACCAGTACAGGCGAACACCGGGGAGCTGTTTTTT. This codes for CASSPVQANTGELFF.

The chain combines TRBV11-3 with TRBJ2-2, with D perhaps matching TRBD2 (6 bases). The CDR3 sequence is 16 residues long. CDR1 and CDR2 (germline): SGHNT, YENEEA. V was pared by 5 bases and J by 0 bases, with 13 bases between. Written as DNA, the CDR3 is TGTGCCAGCAGCCTCGGACTACTACCGAACACCGGGGAGCTGTTTTTT. This gives the protein CASSLGLLPNTGELFF.